This paragraph reports one TCR beta chain. This entry belongs to a study of technical replicates of blood from four donors. Some clones are missing from TCRdb's copy, which holds only in-frame ones; the method was immunoSEQ multiplex PCR. The repertoire holds 35,000 to 50,000 clones, over 95% seen once, with 0.35% to 0.4% in the top ten. CDR3 length: 17 amino acids. Germline V gene data show CDR1 as MGHRA and CDR2 as YSYEKL. V was cut by 4 bases and J by 1 base, with 19 bases left in between. The sequence derives from a human donor in good health. The chain combines TRBV4-1 with TRBJ1-2, with D perhaps TRBD1 (5 bases). The sample consisted of T cells isolated from PBMCs. CDR3 residues: CASSPEIPDSINYGYTF. The CDR3 DNA reads as TGCGCCAGCAGCCCAGAGATTCCCGACAGTATTAACTATGGCTACACCTTC.